What follows are 10 T cell receptor beta chains derived from one specimen sequenced in a study of blood T cell repertoires in COVID-19. Assay used: immunoSEQ multiplex PCR; TCRdb lists only in-frame clones, some missing. This sample yields around 290,000 clones, of which approximately 93% are seen a single time; roughly 2.3% belongs to the top ten. The source material was peripheral blood. All receptors derive from a woman aged 25 to 45 with COVID-19, enrolled during active disease.

The genes are TRBV19 and TRBJ2-3; 10 nucleotides align to TRBD2. The germline V gene has CDR1 LNHDA and CDR2 SQIVND (reference sequence). The CDR3 spans 15 residues. The V segment lost 3 bases and the J segment 4 bases; nucleotides outside the gene matches: 4. CDR3 sequence (DNA): TGTGCCAGTAGTATCCTAGCGGGAGTTGCAGATACGCAGTATTTT. Encoded protein: CASSILAGVADTQYF.

The chain links TRBV18 to TRBJ1-1; D not resolved. Germline V gene data show CDR1 as KGHSH and CDR2 as LQKENI. This CDR3 region has 15 residues. V was shortened by 3 bases and J by 0 bases, with 11 bases between the two germline ends. CDR3 region: CASSPAGVMNTEAFF. CDR3 DNA sequence: TGTGCCAGCTCACCGGCGGGCGTAATGAACACTGAAGCTTTCTTT.

Here the CDR3 DNA reads TGTGCCAGCAGTTACGACCGACAGGGGGTTACTGAAGCTTTCTTT. It encodes CASSYDRQGVTEAFF. V is TRBV6-6 and J is TRBJ1-1, with 9 bases that match TRBD1. With 2 bases clipped from V and 5 bases from J, the junction kept 6 bases outside the gene matches. Germline CDR1 is MNHNY and CDR2 is SVGAGI (reference sequence). The CDR3 consists of 15 residues.

The chain carries TRBV10-1 and TRBJ2-7; 12 bases map to TRBD2. Germline V gene data show CDR1 as WNHNN and CDR2 as SYGVQD (reference sequence). This CDR3 is 14 amino acids long. The junction had 7 bases not matched to a gene; V was cut back by 7 bases and J by 6 bases. This CDR3 is CASKPGLAGGEQYF. CDR3 nucleotide sequence: TGCGCCAGCAAGCCGGGACTAGCGGGCGGCGAGCAGTACTTC.

CDR3 residues: CASSYSFSETQYF. The CDR3 DNA follows: TGTGCCAGCAGTTACTCCTTTTCGGAGACCCAGTACTTC. The chain has TRBV6-5 and TRBJ2-5; no definite D call. With 0 bases removed from V and 5 bases from J, the gap between germline ends came to 7 bases. The germline gives CDR1 MNHEY, CDR2 SVGAGI. CDR3 size: 13 residues.

This clone was counted only a few times. The chain employs TRBV5-4 and TRBJ2-3, with unresolved D. This CDR3 region has 14 residues. The germline V gene encodes CDR1 SGHNT and CDR2 YYREEE (reference sequence). V was shortened by 0 bases and J by 1 base, with 6 bases between the two germline ends. CDR3 DNA: TGTGCCAGCAGCTTGGACCAGGGCACAGATACGCAGTATTTT. It specifies CASSLDQGTDTQYF.

The rearrangement joins TRBV24-1 to TRBJ1-1; D remains unclear. V was shortened by 3 bases and J by 4 bases, with 11 bases between the two germline ends. This CDR3 is 14 amino acids long. The V gene's germline CDR1 is KGHDR and CDR2 SFDVKD. CDR3 nucleotide sequence: TGTGCCACCAGTGATCGAAGCGGGAGCACTGAAGCTTTCTTT. This encodes CATSDRSGSTEAFF.

The rearrangement uses TRBV29-1 and TRBJ2-5, with 11 bases matching TRBD1. Germline values: CDR1 SQVTM, CDR2 ANQGSEA. Trimming removed 1 base from V and 2 bases from J; junction bases left unmatched: 12. CDR3 length equals 18 residues. The CDR3 nucleotides read TGCAGCGTTGAAGGTGGCGGGACAGGGGGTTGGGGGCAAGAGACCCAGTACTTC. Its translation is CSVEGGGTGGWGQETQYF.

This clone was observed once. This CDR3 is also generated by other DNA sequences in the sample. The CDR3 coding sequence is TGTGCCAGCAGCTTAGCGGGGGGCTATGGCTACACCTTC. It specifies CASSLAGGYGYTF. The V call is TRBV11-2, the J call TRBJ1-2; D is perhaps TRBD1 (5 bases). The CDR3 loop spans 13 amino acids. CDR1 SGHAT and CDR2 FQNNGV come from the germline V gene. Trimming shortened V by 1 base and J by 4 bases, and 7 bases separated the two germline ends.

The rearrangement joins TRBV2 to TRBJ2-3, with TRBD2 identical over 13 bases. V shed 1 base, J shed 4 bases, and the junction held 2 bases outside the gene matches. This CDR3 has 16 residues. Per the germline V gene, CDR1 is SNHLY and CDR2 is FYNNEI. DNA of the CDR3: TGTGCCAGCAGTGAAGGGACTAGCGGGAGCGCAGATACGCAGTATTTT. Its protein is CASSEGTSGSADTQYF.